This T cell receptor beta chain appears in the sequencing data of a study of shared clonotypes between healthy human individuals. Study-level information: Three plates each covered CD4 naive and memory; CD8 naive two, CD8 memory one. Study-level findings and limits: Among the subsets, naive ones generally showed larger estimated richness than memory ones. The authors sampled blood alone, and tissue repertoires likely differ.

Remarks on this clone: Antigen unknown.

J gave up 5 bases and V 8 bases, and 6 bases lay outside the gene matches. Per germline, CDR1 SNHLY and CDR2 FYNNEI. This CDR3 spans 13 amino acids. The table came from immunoSEQ multiplex PCR; TCRdb's copy has only in-frame clones and leaves some out. The repertoire includes roughly 2,300,000 clones, roughly 90% of them detected once, and 0.37% sits in the top ten. The sequencing sample was made of naive CD4+ T cells from PBMCs. The subset denotes: CD45RA+ positively selected. This TCR derives from a man aged 18 to 30 in good health. Some clones in this sample may be carry-over from other donors' samples. This rearrangement joins TRBV2 to TRBJ2-3, with 8 nucleotides matching TRBD1. The CDR3 here is CASRTGRGDTQYF. The DNA of the CDR3 is TGTGCCAGCCGGACAGGGAGAGGAGATACGCAGTATTTT.